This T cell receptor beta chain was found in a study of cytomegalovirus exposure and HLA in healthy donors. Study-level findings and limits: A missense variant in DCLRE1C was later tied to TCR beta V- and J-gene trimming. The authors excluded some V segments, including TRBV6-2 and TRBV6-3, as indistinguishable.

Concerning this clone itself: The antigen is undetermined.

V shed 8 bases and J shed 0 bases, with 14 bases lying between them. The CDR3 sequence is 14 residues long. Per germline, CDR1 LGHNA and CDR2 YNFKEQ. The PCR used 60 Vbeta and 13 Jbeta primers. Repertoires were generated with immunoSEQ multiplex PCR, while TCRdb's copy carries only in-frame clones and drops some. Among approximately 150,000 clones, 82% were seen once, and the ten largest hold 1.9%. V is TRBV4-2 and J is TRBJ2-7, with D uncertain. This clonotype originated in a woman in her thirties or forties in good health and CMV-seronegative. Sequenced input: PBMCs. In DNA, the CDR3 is TGTGCCAGCGGCCTAATGCGCACCTCCTACGAGCAGTACTTC. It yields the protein CASGLMRTSYEQYF.